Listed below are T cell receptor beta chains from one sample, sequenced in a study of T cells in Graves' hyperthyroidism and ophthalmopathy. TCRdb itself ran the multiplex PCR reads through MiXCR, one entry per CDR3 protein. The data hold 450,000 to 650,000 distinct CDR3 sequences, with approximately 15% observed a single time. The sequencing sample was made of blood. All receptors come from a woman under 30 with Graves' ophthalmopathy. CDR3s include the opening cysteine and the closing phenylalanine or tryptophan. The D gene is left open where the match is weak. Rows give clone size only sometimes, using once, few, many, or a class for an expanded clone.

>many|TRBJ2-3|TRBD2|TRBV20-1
TGCAGTGCTAGAGATCAGAGGACTAGCGGGAGGGCCGAAGATACGCAGTATTTT
CSARDQRTSGRAEDTQYF
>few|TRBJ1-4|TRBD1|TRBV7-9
TGTGCCAGCAGCTCAGGGGGCAGTGAAAAACTGTTTTTT
CASSSGGSEKLFF
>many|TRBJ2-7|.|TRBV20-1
TGCAGTGCGTACCACCGCGAGCAGTACTTC
CSAYHREQYF
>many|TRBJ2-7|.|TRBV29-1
TGCAGCGTTGTGAGTGGGGGCAGGTACGAGCAGTACTTC
CSVVSGGRYEQYF
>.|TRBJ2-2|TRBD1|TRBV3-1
TGTGCCAGCAGCCAATGGGACAGGGGGATTTCCGGGGAGCTGTTTTTT
CASSQWDRGISGELFF
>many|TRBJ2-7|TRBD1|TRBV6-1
TGTGCCAGCAGTGAGGGACAGAGAGCCTACGAGCAGTACTTC
CASSEGQRAYEQYF
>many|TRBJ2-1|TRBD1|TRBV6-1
TGTGCCAGTCCCGGGACAGGGGACGATGAGCAGTTCTTC
CASPGTGDDEQFF
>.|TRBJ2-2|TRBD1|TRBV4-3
TGCGCCAGCAGCCAAGATTGGACAGGGTTAGGAACCGGGGAGCTGTTTTTT
CASSQDWTGLGTGELFF
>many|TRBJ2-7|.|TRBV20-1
TGCAGTGCTAGATCTAGCAGGGCGGTAGACGAGCAGTACTTC
CSARSSRAVDEQYF
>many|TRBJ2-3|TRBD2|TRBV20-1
TGCAGTGCCCCCGGGACTAGCGGGATGGGGACAGATACGCAGTATTTT
CSAPGTSGMGTDTQYF
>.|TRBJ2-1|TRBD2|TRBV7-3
TGTGCCAGCAGCCTGACTAGCGGGAGGACCTACAATGAGCAGTTCTTC
CASSLTSGRTYNEQFF
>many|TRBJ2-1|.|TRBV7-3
TGTGCCAGCAGCTTAAGGTGGAGTTCCTACAATGAGCAGTTCTTC
CASSLRWSSYNEQFF
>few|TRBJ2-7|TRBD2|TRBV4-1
TGCGCCAGCAGCTACCTAGCGGGGCACGTCGAGCAGTACTTC
CASSYLAGHVEQYF
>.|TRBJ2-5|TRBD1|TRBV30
TGTGCCTGGGACAGGGGGCGTCGAGAGACCCAGTACTTC
CAWDRGRRETQYF
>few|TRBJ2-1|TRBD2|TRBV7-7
TGTGCTAGCAGCTTCGGGGGGGCTTACTACAATGAGCAGTTCTTC
CASSFGGAYYNEQFF
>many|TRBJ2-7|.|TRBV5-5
TGTGCCAGCAGCAAGTACTCCTACGAGCAGTACTTC
CASSKYSYEQYF
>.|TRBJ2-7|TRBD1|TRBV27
TGTGCCAGCAGTTGGGGACAGGGGAATAACGAGCAGTACTTC
CASSWGQGNNEQYF
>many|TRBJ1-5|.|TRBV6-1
TGTGCCAGCAGTTACCGGCAGGGCGGCAATCAGCCCCAGCATTTT
CASSYRQGGNQPQHF
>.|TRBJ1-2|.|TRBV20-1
TGCAGTGCTAGAGGGGCGGCCTATGGCTACACCTTC
CSARGAAYGYTF
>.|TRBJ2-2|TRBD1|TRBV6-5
TGTGCCAGCAGTTCGCTGAAGGGGGCAGGGACCGGGGAGCTGTTTTTT
CASSSLKGAGTGELFF
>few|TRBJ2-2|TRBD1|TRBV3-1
TGTGCCAGCAGCCCGCATTATCTCCGGGACAGGGGATCCACCGGGGAGCTGTTTTTT
CASSPHYLRDRGSTGELFF
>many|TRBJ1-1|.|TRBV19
TGTGCCAGTAGTATTTGGGGGTCGCAACCTGAAGCTTTCTTT
CASSIWGSQPEAFF
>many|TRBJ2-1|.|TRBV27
TGTGCCAGCTGCGACTCGGGACTCAGCTCCTACAATGAGCAGTTCTTC
CASCDSGLSSYNEQFF